This TCR beta chain was observed in a study of regulatory T cells in long-lasting Graves disease. In its sample, this clonotype was seen many times. This CDR3 is 15 amino acids long. V was cut by 6 bases and J by 2 bases, with 16 bases left in between. Germline CDR1 reads DFQATT; CDR2 reads SNEGSKA (reference sequence). Assembly of TCR beta libraries relied on iRepertoire HTBI primers together with Arm-PCR of CDR3 regions. MiXCR was run by TCRdb on the multiplex PCR reads, yielding one entry per CDR3 protein. The sample records 370,000 or so distinct CDR3 sequences, 15% to 20% being singletons. Sample time point: newly diagnosed GD, antithyroid drugs for less than 3 months. After RNA was extracted from PBMCs, the TCR library was made from it. The data also belong to a second study, concerning T cells in Graves' hyperthyroidism and ophthalmopathy. That study reports: In the first-round RT-PCR of the TCR CDR3, the HTBI primer set was used.

The sequences come from peripheral blood mononuclear cells (PBMCs), collected at new diagnosis, from a patient treated with antithyroid drugs. The receptor was isolated from a young woman with Graves disease. V gene TRBV20-1 combines with J gene TRBJ2-2; D possibly corresponds to TRBD1 (6 bases). CDR3 sequence: CSAHRRGGNTGELFF. The CDR3 bases are TGCAGTGCCCACCGAAGAGGGGGAAACACCGGGGAGCTGTTTTTT.